The TCR beta chain under discussion was sequenced for a study of graft-versus-host responses after intestinal transplantation. Remarks on this clone: What it binds is not known.

Germline V gene sequence: CDR1 ENHRY, CDR2 SYGVKD. The V gene end was trimmed by 1 base and the J gene end by 8 bases; junction bases not matched to a gene: 9. The CDR3 extends over 16 amino acids. Repertoires were generated with immunoSEQ multiplex PCR, while TCRdb's copy carries only in-frame clones and drops some. Of 80,000 to 95,000 clones listed, around 93% were seen once; the top ten hold roughly 2%. The J gene is TRBJ2-3, the V gene TRBV10-3; 10 positions agree with TRBD2. Material: unstimulated CD8+ T cells sorted from spleen or lymph node cells, obtained before intestinal transplant. The TCR sequence derives from a human donor who received an intestinal transplant. The CDR3 coding sequence is TGTGCCATCAGTGAGTACGAGTCTAGCGGGGGAGGTACGCAGTATTTT. Its protein product is CAISEYESSGGGTQYF.